The 23 T cell receptor beta chains below come from one sample, sequenced in a study of shared T cell receptors in the human thymus. Clones were read by immunoSEQ multiplex PCR, and TCRdb kept only the in-frame ones, dropping some. The repertoire has hundreds of thousands of clones, roughly 86% of them found once; the top ten carry approximately 0.0097%. The data were also submitted as part of a second study, on human thymus T cells.

The sample comprised thymocytes. These receptors originate from a boy under two years old with a congenital heart defect.

This rearrangement joins TRBV5-6 to TRBJ2-1, with D possibly TRBD2 on 5 matching bases. CDR1 SGHDT and CDR2 YYEEEE come from the germline V gene. V was shortened by 1 base and J by 7 bases, with 9 bases between the two germline ends. The CDR3 spans 13 residues. The CDR3 region is CASSLRTGNEQFF. CDR3 nucleotides: TGTGCCAGCAGCTTGAGGACGGGGAATGAGCAGTTCTTC.

This clone was detected only once. The rearrangement uses TRBV28 and TRBJ2-5; possible D gene TRBD2, 5 bases. V lost 5 bases and J lost 1, with 8 bases in between. Germline V gene sequence: CDR1 MDHEN, CDR2 SYDVKM. This CDR3 comprises 13 residues. For the CDR3, the DNA is TGTGCCAGCAGTCCGGGATCCCAAGAGACCCAGTACTTC. Its translation is CASSPGSQETQYF.

The chain has TRBV4-2 and TRBJ2-5; 8 bases line up with TRBD1. The V gene end was trimmed by 0 bases and the J gene end by 2 bases; junction bases not matched to a gene: 17. The CDR3 sequence is 20 residues long. Germline CDR1 LGHNA, CDR2 YNFKEQ. Here the CDR3 reads CASSQDFPHPRGPRQETQYF. In nucleotides, the CDR3 is TGTGCCAGCAGCCAAGATTTCCCCCACCCCAGGGGGCCTAGACAAGAGACCCAGTACTTC.

The V gene is TRBV5-1, the J gene TRBJ1-3, with D tentatively TRBD1 (5 bases). The CDR3 length is 18 residues. With 0 bases removed from V and 0 bases from J, the gap between germline ends came to 16 bases. The germline gives CDR1 SGHRS, CDR2 YFSETQ. The CDR3 DNA reads TGCGCCAGCAGCTTGGGTAATAGGGGCCCTATCTCTGGAAACACCATATATTTT. Its protein is CASSLGNRGPISGNTIYF.

The chain couples TRBV4-1 to TRBJ2-7; 8 bases are a match to TRBD1. CDR1 and CDR2 from the germline V gene are MGHRA and YSYEKL. The length of the CDR3 is 16 residues. Trimming removed 3 bases from V and 7 bases from J; junction bases left unmatched: 14. The CDR3 DNA reads TGCGCCAGCAGCCACGCAGACCGGGACAGGAGAGTAGAGCAGTACTTC. Its translation is CASSHADRDRRVEQYF.

The CDR3 DNA follows: TGTGCCAGCAGCTTAACCACTCCACCCTACGAGCAGTACTTC. It is translated as CASSLTTPPYEQYF. The chain carries TRBV7-9 and TRBJ2-7, with no clear D. CDR3 length: 14 residues. Trimming left V 2 bases short and J 2 bases short, with 10 bases between. The V gene's germline CDR1 is SEHNR and CDR2 FQNEAQ (reference sequence). The whole variable domain, remainder taken from reference TRBV7-9 and TRBJ2-7, is DTGVSQNPRHKITKRGQNVTFRCDPISEHNRLYWYRQTLGQGPEFLTYFQNEAQLEKSRLLSDRFSAERPKGSFSTLEIQRTEQGDSAMYLCASSLTTPPYEQYFGPGTRLTVT.

This clone has just a few counts. V gene TRBV19 combines with J gene TRBJ1-3; D remains unclear. Germline assignment: CDR1 LNHDA and CDR2 SQIVND (reference sequence). CDR3 length equals 16 residues. The V and J ends lost 6 bases and 0 bases respectively, with 15 bases between them. CDR3 nucleotides: TGTGCCAGTAGCCCTTCCGGGTACATCTCTGGAAACACCATATATTTT. Its translation: CASSPSGYISGNTIYF.

The genes are TRBV14 and TRBJ1-3, with 7 bases aligning to TRBD1. The CDR3 has 16 amino acids. Germline lookup yields CDR1 SGHDN and CDR2 FVKESK. J gave up 2 bases and V 1 base, and 5 bases lay outside the gene matches. The CDR3 DNA follows: TGTGCCAGCAGCCAAGTCCCAGGGGGTCCTGGAAACACCATATATTTT. Translated: CASSQVPGGPGNTIYF. Together with reference TRBV14 and TRBJ1-3, the CDR3 gives the full variable domain: EAGVTQFPSHSVIEKGQTVTLRCDPISGHDNLYWYRRVMGKEIKFLLHFVKESKQDESGMPNNRFLAERTGGTYSTLKVQPAELEDSGVYFCASSQVPGGPGNTIYFGEGSWLTVV.

V usage is TRBV6-4 and J usage is TRBJ1-2; 9 nucleotides match TRBD1. The CDR3 totals 15 residues. Germline V gene data show CDR1 as MRHNA and CDR2 as SNTAGT. Trimming cost V 6 bases and J 3 bases; bases outside gene matches: 8. DNA of the CDR3: TGTGCCAGCAGAGCCCGGGACAGGGCGTACTATGGCTACACCTTC. Protein: CASRARDRAYYGYTF.

The chain is built from TRBV9 and TRBJ1-4, with 9 positions matching TRBD1. This CDR3 is 16 amino acids long. V trimming: 3 bases; J trimming: 8 bases; junction bases outside the gene matches: 11. In germline, CDR1 is SGDLS, CDR2 YYNGEE. CDR3 protein: CASSAPDRGREEKLFF. CDR3 nucleotides: TGTGCCAGCAGCGCGCCAGACAGGGGGAGAGAGGAAAAACTGTTTTTT.

V gene TRBV5-8 combines with J gene TRBJ2-3, with 12 positions matching TRBD2. The CDR3 runs 18 residues. V lost 0 bases to trimming and J lost 3 bases; unmatched junction nucleotides: 8. CDR1 SGHTS and CDR2 YDEGEE come from the germline V gene. The CDR3: CASSLGPSGGARTDTQYF. CDR3 nucleotides: TGTGCCAGCAGCTTGGGGCCTAGCGGGGGGGCCCGGACAGATACGCAGTATTTT.

The chain links TRBV11-2 to TRBJ2-6; D might be TRBD1 (6 bases). V was pared by 5 bases and J by 2 bases, with 16 bases between. CDR1 is SGHAT, CDR2 FQNNGV, per germline. The length of the CDR3 is 17 residues. CDR3 sequence reads: CASSQLKRQAGANVLTF. DNA of the CDR3: TGTGCCAGCAGCCAACTCAAACGACAGGCTGGGGCCAACGTCCTGACTTTC.

V and J are TRBV10-3 and TRBJ1-2, with D perhaps matching TRBD1 (6 bases). The CDR3 runs 14 residues. Trimming cost V 6 bases and J 1 base, with 12 bases left between them. Germline CDR1 is ENHRY and CDR2 is SYGVKD. CDR3: CAIRPGQDNYGYTF. The CDR3, as DNA: TGTGCCATCAGACCGGGACAAGATAACTATGGCTACACCTTC.

CDR3 region: CSVEVAGGGNQPQHF. Written as DNA, the CDR3 is TGCAGCGTTGAAGTGGCGGGCGGTGGGAATCAGCCCCAGCATTTT. This chain uses TRBV29-1 with TRBJ1-5; D is uncertain. The CDR3 is made up of 15 amino acids. V lost 1 base and J 4 bases, leaving 14 bases between the germline ends. Germline CDR1 is SQVTM and CDR2 is ANQGSEA.

The chain couples TRBV6-5 to TRBJ1-5; D is perhaps TRBD1 (5 bases). Germline V gene data show CDR1 as MNHEY and CDR2 as SVGAGI. V was clipped by 6 bases and J by 2 bases, with 11 bases between them. The CDR3 totals 14 residues. The CDR3 nucleotides are TGTGCCAGCAGAACGGGGGTAGGCAATCAGCCCCAGCATTTT. This codes for CASRTGVGNQPQHF.

Only a few counts were recorded for this clone. The chain combines TRBV18 with TRBJ2-2; 7 nucleotides line up with TRBD2. Trimming took 0 bases from V and 1 from J; bases not matched to a gene: 2. The CDR3 length is 16 residues. Germline V gene data show CDR1 as KGHSH and CDR2 as LQKENI. The DNA for the CDR3 is TGTGCCAGCTCACCACCGGGAGGGCGGAACACCGGGGAGCTGTTTTTT. Its translation: CASSPPGGRNTGELFF.

This chain connects TRBV25-1 to TRBJ1-1; 8 nucleotides match TRBD1. The CDR3 extends over 16 amino acids. Germline V gene data show CDR1 as MGHDK and CDR2 as SYGVNS. The junction had 11 bases not matched to a gene; V was cut back by 2 bases and J by 6 bases. This chain's CDR3 is CASSETETGEFAEAFF. CDR3 DNA: TGTGCCAGCAGTGAAACCGAGACAGGGGAGTTCGCTGAAGCTTTCTTT.

The chain couples TRBV5-5 to TRBJ2-1; a weak D match, TRBD1 (5 bases). The CDR3 is made up of 15 amino acids. Germline V CDR1 and CDR2: SGHKS, YYEKEE (reference sequence). The V gene lost 0 bases and the J gene lost 6 bases, with 13 bases spanning the gap. The CDR3: CASSLGQHPVNEQFF. The CDR3 DNA is TGTGCCAGCAGCTTGGGACAGCACCCCGTCAATGAGCAGTTCTTC. Filled out from reference TRBV5-5 and TRBJ2-1, the complete variable domain reads DAGVTQSPTHLIKTRGQQVTLRCSPISGHKSVSWYQQVLGQGPQFIFQYYEKEERGRGNFPDRFSARQFPNYSSELNVNALLLGDSALYLCASSLGQHPVNEQFFGPGTRLTVL.

This sequence joins TRBV29-1 and TRBJ2-7, with 11 bases lining up with TRBD1. This CDR3 is 13 amino acids long. Unmatched junction bases numbered 5, after V lost 4 bases and J lost 6 bases. Looked up from germline, CDR1 is SQVTM and CDR2 is ANQGSEA. The CDR3 here is CSVVRDRGVEQYF. The CDR3 bases are TGCAGCGTTGTAAGGGACAGGGGGGTCGAGCAGTACTTC.

V usage is TRBV2 and J usage is TRBJ2-1; 15 bases align to TRBD2. This CDR3 spans 15 amino acids. Germline V gives CDR1 SNHLY, CDR2 FYNNEI. J lost 10 bases, V lost 6 bases, and 7 bases had no gene match. In DNA, the CDR3 is TGTGCCAGCAGCGCCTTGGGACTAGCGGGAGGAGAGCAGTTCTTC. Translation gives CASSALGLAGGEQFF.

The rearrangement joins TRBV20-1 to TRBJ2-7; the D is unclear. The CDR3 runs to 10 residues. Germline values: CDR1 DFQATT, CDR2 SNEGSKA (reference sequence). V was cut by 3 bases and J by 3 bases, with 3 bases left in between. This CDR3 is CSASGYEQYF. The CDR3 bases are TGCAGTGCTAGCGGCTACGAGCAGTACTTC.

The gene calls are TRBV11-2 and TRBJ2-1, with a possible D match to TRBD2 (5 bases). The CDR3 has 13 residues. Trimming pared 7 bases from V and 6 bases from J, leaving 13 bases between. Germline V gives CDR1 SGHAT, CDR2 FQNNGV. The CDR3, as DNA: TGTGCCAGCACTAGCCTCCGGGGCAATGAGCAGTTCTTC. Protein: CASTSLRGNEQFF.

V gene TRBV14 combines with J gene TRBJ1-1, with a possible D match to TRBD1 (6 bases). CDR3 length: 14 amino acids. V lost 0 bases, J lost 6 bases, and 11 bases lay in between. The germline gives CDR1 SGHDN, CDR2 FVKESK. The CDR3 coding sequence is TGTGCCAGCAGCCAAGAAACAGGGTGGGCTGAAGCTTTCTTT. Translation gives CASSQETGWAEAFF.